The next 6 T cell receptor beta chains were all read from a single sample in a study of blood T cell repertoires in COVID-19 (dated by TCRdb to the early 2020s). The library relied on the immunoSEQ multiplex PCR assay. Imported from immuneACCESS, the table was reduced by TCRdb to in-frame sequences with V and J called. These copies leave out some clones; in studies compared against another copy, an unresolved V gene accounts for under half, and the cause of the remainder is not known. The sample table holds under 300,000 clones, of which 80% to 85% were seen once. The top ten constitute about 3.2% of the sample. The sequenced sample was peripheral blood. The receptor source for this set is a young woman with acute or convalescent COVID-19.

This chain connects TRBV7-2 to TRBJ1-2; no definite D call. The CDR3 is made up of 14 amino acids. Trimming cost V 1 base and J 8 bases, with 14 bases left between them. CDR1 is SGHTA and CDR2 is FQGNSA in the germline V gene. The CDR3 DNA sequence: TGTGCCAGCAGCTTAGAAGTCACTCGGTCGGGCTACACCTTC. It is translated as CASSLEVTRSGYTF. Using reference TRBV7-2 and TRBJ1-2 for the parts outside the CDR3, the full variable domain is GAGVSQSPSNKVTEKGKDVELRCDPISGHTALYWYRQSLGQGLEFLIYFQGNSAPDKSGLPSDRFSAERTGGSVSTLTIQRTQQEDSAVYLCASSLEVTRSGYTFGSGTRLTVV.

This clone has only a few counts. The chain recombines TRBV3-1 (or the pseudogene TRBV3-2) with TRBJ1-2, with no clear D. V was pared by 0 bases and J by 4 bases, with 12 bases between. CDR1 LGHDT and CDR2 YNNKEL come from the germline V gene (reference sequence). The CDR3 runs to 15 residues. The CDR3 DNA reads TGTGCCAGCAGCCAAGATCGCGGGAACAGCTATGGCTACACCTTC. Translating it yields CASSQDRGNSYGYTF.

The chain uses TRBV7-6 and TRBJ2-2; 15 bases match TRBD2. The junction had 8 bases not matched to a gene; V was cut back by 5 bases and J by 7 bases. The CDR3 length is 17 residues. Germline loops: CDR1 SGHVS, CDR2 FNYEAQ. DNA for the CDR3: TGTGCCAGCAGCCAAGAAGGACTAGCGGGAGGGGTCGGGGAGCTGTTTTTT. Its protein product is CASSQEGLAGGVGELFF.

This chain joins TRBV7-2 and TRBJ1-5; perhaps TRBD1 as D (6 bases). Germline values: CDR1 SGHTA, CDR2 FQGNSA. V lost 5 bases, J lost 0 bases, and 11 bases lay in between. The CDR3 is 15 residues long. Written as DNA, the CDR3 is TGTGCCAGCAGCACCCCAGGGGCTAGCAATCAGCCCCAGCATTTT. This sequence encodes CASSTPGASNQPQHF.

The rearrangement links TRBV2 to TRBJ1-5; D is uncertain. Per germline, CDR1 SNHLY and CDR2 FYNNEI. V was shortened by 7 bases and J by 4 bases, with 11 bases between the two germline ends. The CDR3 runs 13 residues. This CDR3 reads CASTRVVNQPQHF. The CDR3 DNA is TGTGCCAGCACGCGTGTGGTTAATCAGCCCCAGCATTTT.

As DNA, the CDR3 is TGTGCCAGCAGCCAAGAATCACGCGGGTCCTACGAGCAGTACTTC. Amino acid sequence: CASSQESRGSYEQYF. The genes are TRBV14 and TRBJ2-7; TRBD2 might be the D (5 bases). V gave up 0 bases and J gave up 1 base, with 10 bases separating them. There are 15 residues in the CDR3. Per germline, CDR1 SGHDN and CDR2 FVKESK.